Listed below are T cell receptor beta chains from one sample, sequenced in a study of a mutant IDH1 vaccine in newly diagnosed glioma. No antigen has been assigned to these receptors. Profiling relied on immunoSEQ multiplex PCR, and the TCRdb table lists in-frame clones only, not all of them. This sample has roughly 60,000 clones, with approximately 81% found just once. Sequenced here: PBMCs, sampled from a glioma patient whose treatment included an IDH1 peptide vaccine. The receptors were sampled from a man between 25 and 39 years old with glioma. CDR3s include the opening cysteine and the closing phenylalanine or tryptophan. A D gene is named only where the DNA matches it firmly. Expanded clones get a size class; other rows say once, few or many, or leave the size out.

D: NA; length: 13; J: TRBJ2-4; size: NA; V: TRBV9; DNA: TGTGCCAGCAGCGTAGAACTGGGGGGCATTCAGTACTTC; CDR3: CASSVELGGIQYF
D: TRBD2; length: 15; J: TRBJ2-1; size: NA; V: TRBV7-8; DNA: TGTGCCAGCAGCCTACTAGCGGGGGACTACAATGAGCAGTTCTTC; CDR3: CASSLLAGDYNEQFF
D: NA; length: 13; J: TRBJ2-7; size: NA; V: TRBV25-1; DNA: TGTGCCAGCGGGGGCGTTCTAACCTACGAGCAGTACTTC; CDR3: CASGGVLTYEQYF
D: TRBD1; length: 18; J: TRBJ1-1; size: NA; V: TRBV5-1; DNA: TGCGCCAGCAGCATTCCCCGGGACAGGTTCTGGGGCAGCACTGAAGCTTTCTTT; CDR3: CASSIPRDRFWGSTEAFF
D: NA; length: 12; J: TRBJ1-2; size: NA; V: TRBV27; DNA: TGTGCCAGCTATGAGGGCGTCAATGGCTACACCTTC; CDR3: CASYEGVNGYTF
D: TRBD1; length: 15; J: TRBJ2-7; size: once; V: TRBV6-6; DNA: TGTGCCAGCAGTTACGGTACCGGGACAGGGGATGGGCAGTACTTC; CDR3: CASSYGTGTGDGQYF
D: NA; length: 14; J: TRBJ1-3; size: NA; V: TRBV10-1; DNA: TGCGCCAGCAGTGAAGGTCGCTCTGGAAACACCATATATTTT; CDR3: CASSEGRSGNTIYF
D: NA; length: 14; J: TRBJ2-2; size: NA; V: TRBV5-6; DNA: TGTGCCAGCAGCTTGTTGGAGAACACCGGGGAGCTGTTTTTT; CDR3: CASSLLENTGELFF
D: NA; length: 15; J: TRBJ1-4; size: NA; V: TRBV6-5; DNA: TGTGCCAGCAGTTACTCTAGGGGGAGGAGTGAAAAACTGTTTTTT; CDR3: CASSYSRGRSEKLFF
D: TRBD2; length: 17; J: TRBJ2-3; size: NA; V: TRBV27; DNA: TGTGCCAGCAGTTCCATTAGCGGGGGCTTTAGCACAGATACGCAGTATTTT; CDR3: CASSSISGGFSTDTQYF
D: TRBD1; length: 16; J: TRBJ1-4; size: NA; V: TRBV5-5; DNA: TGTGCCAGCAGCGAGGACAGGGGGCGCGGTAATGAAAAACTGTTTTTT; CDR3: CASSEDRGRGNEKLFF
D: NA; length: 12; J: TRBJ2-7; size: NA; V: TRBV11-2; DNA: TGTGCCAGCAGCCCGCTAGGGGGCGAGCAGTACTTC; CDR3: CASSPLGGEQYF
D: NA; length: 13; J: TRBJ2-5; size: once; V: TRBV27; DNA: TGTGCCAGCAGTTTGTGGGACCAAGAGACCCAGTACTTC; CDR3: CASSLWDQETQYF
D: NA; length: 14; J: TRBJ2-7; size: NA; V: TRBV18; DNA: TGTGCCAGCTCAAACCGGGCTTCAGTCTACGAGCAGTACTTC; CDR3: CASSNRASVYEQYF
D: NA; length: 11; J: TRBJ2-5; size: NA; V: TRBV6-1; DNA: TGTGCCAGCAGGGGATCGGGGACCCAGTACTTC; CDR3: CASRGSGTQYF
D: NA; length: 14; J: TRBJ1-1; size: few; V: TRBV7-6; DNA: TGTGCCAGCAGCTTAGGTGGTCGAAACACTGAAGCTTTCTTT; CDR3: CASSLGGRNTEAFF
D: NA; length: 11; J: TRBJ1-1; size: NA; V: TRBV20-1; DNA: TGCAGTGCGGCGGGGTCCACTGAAGCTTTCTTT; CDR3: CSAAGSTEAFF
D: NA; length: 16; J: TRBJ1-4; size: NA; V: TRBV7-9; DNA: TGTGCCAGCAGCGTCGTACGAGGAATGTTCTCTGGGCAACTGTTTTTT; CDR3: CASSVVRGMFSGQLFF
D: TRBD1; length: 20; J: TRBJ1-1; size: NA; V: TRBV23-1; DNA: TGCGCCAGCAGTCTCGAAAGGTCGGGAGAGACAGGGGGCTCAAGAAGAGAAGCTTTCTTT; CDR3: CASSLERSGETGGSRREAFF
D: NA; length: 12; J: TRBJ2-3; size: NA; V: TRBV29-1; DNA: TGCAGTTTGGAGGAGAACACAGATACGCAGTATTTT; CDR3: CSLEENTDTQYF
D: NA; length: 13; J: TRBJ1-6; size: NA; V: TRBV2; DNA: TGTGCCAACGAGAAGCAGGGCACTTCACCCCTCCACTTT; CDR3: CANEKQGTSPLHF
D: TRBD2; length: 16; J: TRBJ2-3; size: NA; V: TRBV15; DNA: TGTGCCACCAGCAGAGGATCCGGGGGGAACACAGATACGCAGTATTTT; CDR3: CATSRGSGGNTDTQYF
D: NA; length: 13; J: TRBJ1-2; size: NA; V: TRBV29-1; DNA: TGCAGCGCCAACGGGGGCAGGCCCCATGGCTACACCTTC; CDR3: CSANGGRPHGYTF
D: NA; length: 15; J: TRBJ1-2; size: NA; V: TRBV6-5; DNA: TGTGCCAGCACCCCCTTCGGGGGGGGCGGGTATGGCTACACCTTC; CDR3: CASTPFGGGGYGYTF
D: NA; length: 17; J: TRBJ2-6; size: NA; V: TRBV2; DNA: TGTGCCAGCAGTGATGGGGGGATAGTGTCTGGGGCCAACGTCCTGACTTTC; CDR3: CASSDGGIVSGANVLTF
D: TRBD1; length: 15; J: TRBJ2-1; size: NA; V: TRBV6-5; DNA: TGTGCCAGCAGTTTCCGGGACAGCGATCGGGATGAGCAGTTCTTC; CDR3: CASSFRDSDRDEQFF
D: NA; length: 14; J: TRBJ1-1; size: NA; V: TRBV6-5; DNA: TGTGCCAGCAGTTATGGTGTGACCAACACTGAAGCTTTCTTT; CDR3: CASSYGVTNTEAFF
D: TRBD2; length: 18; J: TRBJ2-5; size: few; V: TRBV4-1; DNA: TGCGCCAGCAGCCAAGAACGCGGGGGGGTTTCGGGAAGGGAGACCCAGTACTTC; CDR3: CASSQERGGVSGRETQYF
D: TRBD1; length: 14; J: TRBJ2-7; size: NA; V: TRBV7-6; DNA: TGTGCCAGCAGCTTGGGACAGGGGGCGTACGAGCAGTACTTC; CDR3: CASSLGQGAYEQYF
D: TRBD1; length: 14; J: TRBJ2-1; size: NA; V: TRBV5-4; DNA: TGTGCCAGCAGTGGGGGACAGGGATACAATGAGCAGTTCTTC; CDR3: CASSGGQGYNEQFF
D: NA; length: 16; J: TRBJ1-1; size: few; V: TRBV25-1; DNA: TGTGCCAGCAGAAAAGGAGAGGGCGCCGGGAACACTGAAGCTTTCTTT; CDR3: CASRKGEGAGNTEAFF
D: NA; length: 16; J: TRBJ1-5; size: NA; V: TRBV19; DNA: TGTGCCAGTAGTATCGTCGGGGGGAGCGGCAATCAGCCCCAGCATTTT; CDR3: CASSIVGGSGNQPQHF
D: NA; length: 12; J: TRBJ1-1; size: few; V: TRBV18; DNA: TGTGCCAGCTCACCGGGGTACACTGAAGCTTTCTTT; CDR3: CASSPGYTEAFF
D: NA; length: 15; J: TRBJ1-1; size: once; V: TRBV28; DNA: TGTGCCAGCAATCAACGGGGCCGAGTCGTCCCTGAAGCTTTCTTT; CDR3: CASNQRGRVVPEAFF
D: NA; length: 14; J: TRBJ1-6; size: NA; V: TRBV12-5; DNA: TGTGCTAGTGGTTTGGGAGCCCATAATTCACCCCTCCACTTT; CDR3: CASGLGAHNSPLHF
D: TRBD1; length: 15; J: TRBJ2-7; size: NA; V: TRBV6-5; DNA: TGTGCCAGCAGTTACGGACAGGGGCTCGTCTACGAGCAGTACTTC; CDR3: CASSYGQGLVYEQYF
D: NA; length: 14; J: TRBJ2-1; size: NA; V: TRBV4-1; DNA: TGCGCCAGCAGCCAAAGTATCGGGGACAATGAGCAGTTCTTC; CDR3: CASSQSIGDNEQFF
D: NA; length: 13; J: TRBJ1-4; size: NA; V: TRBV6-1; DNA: TGTGCCAGCAGACAGGGTCAATATGAAAAACTGTTTTTT; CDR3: CASRQGQYEKLFF
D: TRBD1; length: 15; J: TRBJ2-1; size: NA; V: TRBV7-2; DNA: TGTGCCAGCAGGGCCGGGACAGCCAGGGGAAATGAGCAGTTCTTC; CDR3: CASRAGTARGNEQFF
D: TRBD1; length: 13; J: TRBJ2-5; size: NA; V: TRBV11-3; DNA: TGTGCCAGCAGCCGGGACAGGCAAGAGACCCAGTACTTC; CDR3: CASSRDRQETQYF
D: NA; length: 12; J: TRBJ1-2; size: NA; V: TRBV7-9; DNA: TGTGCCAGCACTACGGAGCCCTATGGCTACACCTTC; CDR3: CASTTEPYGYTF
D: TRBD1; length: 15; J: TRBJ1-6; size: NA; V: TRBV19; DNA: TGTGCCAGTAGTATTCCGGGACAGGGGGTTTCACCCCTCCACTTT; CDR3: CASSIPGQGVSPLHF
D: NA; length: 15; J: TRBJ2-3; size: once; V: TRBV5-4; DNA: TGTGCCAGCAGCCCGGGGACCCTGGAAACAGATACGCAGTATTTT; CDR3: CASSPGTLETDTQYF
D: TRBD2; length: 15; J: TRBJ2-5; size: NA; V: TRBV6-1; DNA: TGTGCCAGCAGGGTTAGCGGGGGAGTCCAAGAGACCCAGTACTTC; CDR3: CASRVSGGVQETQYF
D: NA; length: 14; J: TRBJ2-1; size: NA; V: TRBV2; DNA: TGTGCCAGCCTGGACTCCCGGTGGGACAATGAGCAGTTCTTC; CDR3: CASLDSRWDNEQFF
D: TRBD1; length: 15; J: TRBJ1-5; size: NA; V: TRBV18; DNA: TGTGCCAGCTCACCCCGGGACAGGGAAAATCAGCCCCAGCATTTT; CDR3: CASSPRDRENQPQHF
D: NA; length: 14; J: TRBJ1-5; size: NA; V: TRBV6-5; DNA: TGTGCCAGCAGTGTGGGACGCGGGAATCAGCCCCAGCATTTT; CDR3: CASSVGRGNQPQHF
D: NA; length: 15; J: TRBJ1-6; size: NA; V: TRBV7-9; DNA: TGTGCCAGCAGCCCCGGGCAACCAGGGGATTCACCCCTCCACTTT; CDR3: CASSPGQPGDSPLHF
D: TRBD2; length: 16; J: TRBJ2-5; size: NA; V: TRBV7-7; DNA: TGTGCCAGCAGCTTAGCGGCGGGGGGGCGGCAAGAGACCCAGTACTTC; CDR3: CASSLAAGGRQETQYF
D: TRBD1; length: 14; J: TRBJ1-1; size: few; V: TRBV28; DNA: TGTGCCAGCAGGGACAGGGGATTGAACACTGAAGCTTTCTTT; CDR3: CASRDRGLNTEAFF
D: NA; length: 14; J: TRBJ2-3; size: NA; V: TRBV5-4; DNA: TGTGCCAGCAGTACCGGACAGTACACAGATACGCAGTATTTT; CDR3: CASSTGQYTDTQYF
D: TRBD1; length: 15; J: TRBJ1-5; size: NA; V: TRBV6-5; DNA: TGTGCCAGCAGTCCGACAGGGTTAGGCAATCAGCCCCAGCATTTT; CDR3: CASSPTGLGNQPQHF
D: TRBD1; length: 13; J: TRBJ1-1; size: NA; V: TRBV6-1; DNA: TGTGCCAGCAGGACCGGGACAGGGGGTGAGGCTTTCTTT; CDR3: CASRTGTGGEAFF
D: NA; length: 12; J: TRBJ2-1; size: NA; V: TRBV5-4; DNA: TGTGCCAGCAGCTTTGGGGTCAATGAGCAGTTCTTC; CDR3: CASSFGVNEQFF
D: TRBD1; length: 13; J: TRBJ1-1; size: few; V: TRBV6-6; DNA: TGTGCCAGCAGAGGACAGGGCGACACTGAAGCTTTCTTT; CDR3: CASRGQGDTEAFF
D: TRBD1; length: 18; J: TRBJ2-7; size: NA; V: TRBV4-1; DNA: TGCGCCAGCAGCCGCCCCGGGGGTTTGGACAGGGGGCTCCACGAGCAGTACTTC; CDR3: CASSRPGGLDRGLHEQYF